This is a list of T cell receptor beta chains from one sample in a study of graft-versus-host responses after intestinal transplantation. TCRdb's table, derived via immunoSEQ multiplex PCR, lists solely in-frame clones and lacks some. The top ten hold about 16% of the sample, which has about 97,000 clones, 90% seen once. Sequences were derived from PBMCs, sampled about 450 days after intestinal transplant. These receptors were collected from a human patient who received an intestinal transplant, so some T cells may come from the graft donor. CDR3s include the opening cysteine and the closing phenylalanine or tryptophan. A D gene is named only where the DNA matches it firmly. Clone size appears in some rows only: once, few, many, or a class for an expanded clone.

.,.,TRBV11-2,TRBJ1-2,15,TGTGCCAGCAGCTTAGATCGAGGTCAGGGAGTGTTCTACACCTTC,CASSLDRGQGVFYTF
.,.,TRBV6-6,TRBJ1-3,14,TGTGCCAGCAGTTACGGGGGATCTGGAAACACCATATATTTT,CASSYGGSGNTIYF
TRBD2,few,TRBV29-1,TRBJ2-5,12,TGCAGCGTCCTAGCGGGGGGAGAGACCCAGTACTTC,CSVLAGGETQYF
.,once,TRBV2,TRBJ1-1,14,TGTGCCAGCAGTGAAGGGGCTTCCTACACTGAAGCTTTCTTT,CASSEGASYTEAFF
.,.,TRBV29-1,TRBJ1-2,14,TGCAGCGTTGGAACCCCGGGGGCGCCGTATGGCTACACCTTC,CSVGTPGAPYGYTF
.,.,TRBV10-2,TRBJ2-1,16,TGCGCCAGCAGTGAGGAAGAGGACTTCTTCTACAATGAGCAGTTCTTC,CASSEEEDFFYNEQFF
.,.,TRBV5-1,TRBJ2-1,14,TGCGCCAGCAGCCTTCGTACTAGCAACAATGAGCAGTTCTTC,CASSLRTSNNEQFF
.,few,TRBV9,TRBJ1-1,14,TGTGCCAGCAGCGTAGTGGGGGGGAACACTGAAGCTTTCTTT,CASSVVGGNTEAFF
TRBD1,.,TRBV6-5,TRBJ1-4,15,TGTGCCAGCAGTTCGACAGGGGGCTTTAGTGAAAAACTGTTTTTT,CASSSTGGFSEKLFF
TRBD1,.,TRBV6-5,TRBJ1-2,14,TGTGCCAGCAGTTACACAGGGGGCCCCCCTGGCTACACCTTC,CASSYTGGPPGYTF
.,.,TRBV6-5,TRBJ2-1,14,TGTGCCAGCAGTCCCATTAGGGGCGACAATGAGCAGTTCTTC,CASSPIRGDNEQFF
TRBD2,.,TRBV25-1,TRBJ2-3,16,TGTGCCAGCAGTGAGAGCTGGCGGGGGGCCACAGATACGCAGTATTTT,CASSESWRGATDTQYF
.,.,TRBV10-2,TRBJ1-5,15,TGCGCCAGCAGTGAAAGGTCGGGGGACGGGCAGCCCCAGCATTTT,CASSERSGDGQPQHF
TRBD1,once,TRBV5-1,TRBJ1-4,15,TGCGCCAGCAGCGTGCCTACAGGGGGCAATGAAAAACTGTTTTTT,CASSVPTGGNEKLFF
.,once,TRBV29-1,TRBJ1-2,12,TGCAGCGTTGAGGACACTAACTATGGCTACACCTTC,CSVEDTNYGYTF
.,.,TRBV11-2,TRBJ2-5,15,TGTGCCAGCAGCTTTTCGGCAGGGTCAACAGAGACCCAGTACTTC,CASSFSAGSTETQYF
.,.,TRBV6-5,TRBJ2-7,13,TGTGCCAGCAGTCCCCGCCAGGGGAGAGAGCAGTACTTC,CASSPRQGREQYF
TRBD1,.,TRBV10-3,TRBJ1-5,16,TGTGCCATCAGTGAAACACCCGGGACAGGACCTCAGCCCCAGCATTTT,CAISETPGTGPQPQHF
TRBD2,.,TRBV4-2,TRBJ2-3,15,TGTGCCAGCAGGTCTAGCGGGGGACACACAGATACGCAGTATTTT,CASRSSGGHTDTQYF
.,.,TRBV6-5,TRBJ2-5,11,TGTGCCAGCCTCTCGGGTGAGACCCAGTACTTC,CASLSGETQYF